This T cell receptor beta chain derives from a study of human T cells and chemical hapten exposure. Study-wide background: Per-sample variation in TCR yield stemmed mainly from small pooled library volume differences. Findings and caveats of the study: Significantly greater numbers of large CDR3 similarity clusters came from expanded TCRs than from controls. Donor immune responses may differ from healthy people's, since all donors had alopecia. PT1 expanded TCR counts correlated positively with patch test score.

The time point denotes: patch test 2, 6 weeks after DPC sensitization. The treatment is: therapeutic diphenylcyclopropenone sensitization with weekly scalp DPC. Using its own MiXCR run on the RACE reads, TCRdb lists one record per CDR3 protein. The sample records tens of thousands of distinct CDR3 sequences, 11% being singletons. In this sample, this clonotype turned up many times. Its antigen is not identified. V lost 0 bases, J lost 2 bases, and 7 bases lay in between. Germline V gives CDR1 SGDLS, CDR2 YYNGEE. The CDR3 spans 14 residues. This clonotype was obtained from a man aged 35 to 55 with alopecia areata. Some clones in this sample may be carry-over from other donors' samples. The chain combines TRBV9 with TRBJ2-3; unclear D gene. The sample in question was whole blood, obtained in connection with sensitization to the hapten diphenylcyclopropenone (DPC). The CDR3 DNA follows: TGTGCCAGCAGCGTAGGCACTAACACAGATACGCAGTATTTT. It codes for CASSVGTNTDTQYF.